The following is a TCR beta chain sequence with its context. Trimming cost V 3 bases and J 0 bases; bases outside gene matches: 4. This CDR3 is built from 17 residues. CDR1 and CDR2 from the germline V gene are ENHRY and SYGVKD. This record belongs to a study of TIL therapy for anti-PD-1-resistant metastatic lung cancer. Sequencing used immunoSEQ v3. Sequencing was performed with immunoSEQ multiplex PCR; in TCRdb, only in-frame clones are kept and a portion is missing. Among 55,000 or so clones listed, more than 80% were seen once. The time point: pre-treatment sample, taken before nivolumab and TIL therapy.

V and J are TRBV10-3 and TRBJ2-6; TRBD1 matches 8 bases. This clonotype originated in a person between 30 and 80 years old with non-small cell lung cancer. The sequencing here drew on blood, taken at baseline. This chain's CDR3 is CAISERTGLSGANVLTF. CDR3 nucleotide sequence: TGTGCCATCAGTGAAAGGACAGGGCTCTCTGGGGCCAACGTCCTGACTTTC.